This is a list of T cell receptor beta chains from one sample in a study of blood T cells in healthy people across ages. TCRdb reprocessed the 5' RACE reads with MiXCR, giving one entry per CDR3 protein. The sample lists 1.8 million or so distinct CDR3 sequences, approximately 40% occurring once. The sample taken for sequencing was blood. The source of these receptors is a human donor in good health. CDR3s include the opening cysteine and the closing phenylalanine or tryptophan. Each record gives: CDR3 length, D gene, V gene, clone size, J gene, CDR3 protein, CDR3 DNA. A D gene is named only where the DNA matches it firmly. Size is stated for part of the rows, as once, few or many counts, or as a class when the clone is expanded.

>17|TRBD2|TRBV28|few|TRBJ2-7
CASSLGLAGGKPYEQYF
TGTGCCAGCAGTTTAGGGCTAGCGGGGGGCAAACCCTACGAGCAGTACTTC
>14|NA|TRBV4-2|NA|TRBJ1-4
CASSQNSLNEKLFF
TGTGCCAGCAGCCAAAACAGCCTAAATGAAAAACTGTTTTTT
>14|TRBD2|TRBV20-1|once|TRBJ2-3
CSAIPWEGPDTQYF
TGCAGTGCTATCCCATGGGAGGGCCCAGATACGCAGTATTTT
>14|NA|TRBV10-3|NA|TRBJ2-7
CAIKPQGRFGERYF
TGTGCCATCAAGCCACAGGGGAGGTTTGGGGAGCGGTACTTC
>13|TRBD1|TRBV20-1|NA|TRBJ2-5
CSARGQGQETQYF
TGCAGTGCTAGAGGACAGGGCCAAGAGACCCAGTACTTC
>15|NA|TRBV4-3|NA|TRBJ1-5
CASSQDRAVNQPQHF
TGCGCCAGCAGCCAAGATCGGGCTGTCAATCAGCCCCAGCATTTT
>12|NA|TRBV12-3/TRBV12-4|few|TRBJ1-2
CASSSGRHGYTF
TGTGCCAGCAGCTCTGGACGGCATGGCTACACCTTC
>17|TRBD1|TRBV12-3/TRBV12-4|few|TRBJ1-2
CASSSTGQGGLSWGYTF
TGTGCCAGCAGTTCCACGGGCCAGGGGGGCCTGTCTTGGGGCTACACCTTC
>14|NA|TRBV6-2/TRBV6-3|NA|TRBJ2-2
CASSYSSRAGELFF
TGTGCCAGCAGTTACTCGAGCAGGGCCGGGGAGCTGTTTTTT
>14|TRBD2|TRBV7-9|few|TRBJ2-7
CASSFPSGSYEQYF
TGTGCCAGCAGCTTTCCTAGCGGCTCCTACGAGCAGTACTTC
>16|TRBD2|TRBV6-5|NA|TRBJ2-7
CASKPGTSFSGYEQYF
TGTGCCAGCAAACCCGGGACTAGCTTTTCCGGGTACGAGCAGTACTTC
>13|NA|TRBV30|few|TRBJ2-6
CAWSVSGANVLTF
TGTGCCTGGAGTGTTTCTGGGGCCAACGTCCTGACTTTC
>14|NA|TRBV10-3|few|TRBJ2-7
CATTIEGLSYEQYF
TGTGCCACCACGATTGAGGGTTTGTCCTACGAGCAGTACTTC
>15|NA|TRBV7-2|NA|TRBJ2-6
CASSPQTGGANVLTF
TGTGCCAGCAGCCCCCAGACTGGCGGGGCCAACGTCCTGACTTTC
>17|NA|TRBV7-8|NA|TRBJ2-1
CASSLARGGPQRNEQFF
TGTGCCAGCAGCTTAGCGCGAGGGGGGCCCCAACGCAATGAGCAGTTCTTC
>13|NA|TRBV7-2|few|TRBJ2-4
CASSSDGLDIQYF
TGTGCCAGCAGCTCCGATGGGCTGGACATTCAGTACTTC
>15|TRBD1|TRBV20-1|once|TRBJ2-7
CSARSSTGGRVEQYF
TGCAGTGCTAGATCCTCGACAGGGGGCCGAGTCGAGCAGTACTTC
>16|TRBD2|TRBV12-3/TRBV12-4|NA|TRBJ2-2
CASSLRAGGFTGELFF
TGTGCCAGCAGTTTACGGGCCGGGGGGTTCACCGGGGAGCTGTTTTTT
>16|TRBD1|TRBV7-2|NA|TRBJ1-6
CASSLAGGQGNSPLHF
TGTGCCAGCAGCTTAGCCGGGGGACAGGGGAATTCACCCCTCCACTTT
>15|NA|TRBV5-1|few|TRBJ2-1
CASSRVLEGSDEQFF
TGCGCCAGCAGCAGAGTCCTCGAGGGGAGCGATGAGCAGTTCTTC
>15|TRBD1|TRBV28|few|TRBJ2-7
CASRGTGGSSYEQYF
TGTGCCAGCAGGGGTACAGGGGGCTCATCCTACGAGCAGTACTTC
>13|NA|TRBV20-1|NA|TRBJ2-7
CSAPTGTPYEQYF
TGCAGTGCACCGACAGGTACTCCCTACGAGCAGTACTTC
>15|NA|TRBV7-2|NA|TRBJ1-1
CASSLALVSGAEAFF
TGTGCCAGCAGCTTAGCGCTCGTATCAGGGGCGGAAGCTTTCTTT
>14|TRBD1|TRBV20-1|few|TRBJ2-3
CSAGDRDLTDTQYF
TGCAGTGCTGGGGACAGGGACTTAACAGATACGCAGTATTTT
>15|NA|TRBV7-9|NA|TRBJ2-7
CASSPLGGAAYEQYF
TGTGCCAGCAGCCCACTGGGGGGGGCCGCCTACGAGCAGTACTTC
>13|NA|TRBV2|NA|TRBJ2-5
CASSEVRGETQYF
TGTGCCAGCAGTGAAGTACGGGGCGAGACCCAGTACTTC
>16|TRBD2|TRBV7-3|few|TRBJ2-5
CASSSQGLAGEETQYF
TGTGCCAGCAGCTCCCAGGGACTAGCGGGGGAAGAGACCCAGTACTTC
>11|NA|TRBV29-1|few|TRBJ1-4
CSGGVNEKLFF
TGCAGCGGAGGGGTTAATGAAAAACTGTTTTTT
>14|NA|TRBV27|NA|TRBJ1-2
CASSYKEGGYGYTF
TGTGCCAGCAGTTACAAGGAGGGTGGCTATGGCTACACCTTC
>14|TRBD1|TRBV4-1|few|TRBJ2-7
CASSPWTGIHEQYF
TGCGCCAGCAGCCCTTGGACAGGGATCCACGAGCAGTACTTC
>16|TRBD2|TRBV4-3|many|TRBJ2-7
CASSRVLAGGAYEQYF
TGCGCCAGCAGCCGCGTACTAGCGGGGGGGGCCTACGAGCAGTACTTC
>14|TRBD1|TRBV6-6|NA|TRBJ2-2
CAVKGDRGVGELFF
TGTGCCGTCAAGGGGGACAGGGGTGTCGGGGAGCTGTTTTTT
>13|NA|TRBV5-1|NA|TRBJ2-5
CASSRNHQETQYF
TGCGCCAGCAGCCGTAACCACCAAGAGACCCAGTACTTC
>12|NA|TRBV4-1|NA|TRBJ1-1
CASSEWGSEAFF
TGCGCCAGCAGCGAGTGGGGGTCTGAAGCTTTCTTT
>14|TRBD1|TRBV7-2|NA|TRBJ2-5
CASSWGGQGETQYF
TGTGCCAGCAGCTGGGGTGGACAGGGGGAGACCCAGTACTTC
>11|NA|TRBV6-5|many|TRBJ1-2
CASSYRGGYTF
TGTGCCAGCAGTTACAGGGGTGGCTACACCTTC
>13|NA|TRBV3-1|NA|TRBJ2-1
CASSQARGNEQFF
TGTGCCAGCAGCCAAGCTAGAGGCAATGAGCAGTTCTTC
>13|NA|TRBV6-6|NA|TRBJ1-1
CARSRRGITEAFF
TGTGCCAGAAGTCGACGGGGAATCACTGAAGCTTTCTTT
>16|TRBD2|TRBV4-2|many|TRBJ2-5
CASSPLAGGTQETQYF
TGTGCCAGCAGCCCCCTAGCGGGGGGCACGCAAGAGACCCAGTACTTC
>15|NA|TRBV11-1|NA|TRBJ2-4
CASSPPGDLLGIQYF
TGTGCCAGCAGCCCCCCGGGGGACCTTCTTGGTATTCAGTACTTC
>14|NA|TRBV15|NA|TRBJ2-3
CATSRVLSADTQYF
TGTGCCACCAGCAGAGTTTTGAGCGCAGATACGCAGTATTTT
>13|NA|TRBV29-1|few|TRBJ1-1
CSVKGLRDTEAFF
TGCAGCGTAAAGGGATTGAGAGACACTGAAGCTTTCTTT
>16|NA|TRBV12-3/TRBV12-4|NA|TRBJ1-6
CASSRWFPPDNSPLHF
TGTGCCAGCAGTAGGTGGTTCCCTCCCGATAATTCACCCCTCCACTTT